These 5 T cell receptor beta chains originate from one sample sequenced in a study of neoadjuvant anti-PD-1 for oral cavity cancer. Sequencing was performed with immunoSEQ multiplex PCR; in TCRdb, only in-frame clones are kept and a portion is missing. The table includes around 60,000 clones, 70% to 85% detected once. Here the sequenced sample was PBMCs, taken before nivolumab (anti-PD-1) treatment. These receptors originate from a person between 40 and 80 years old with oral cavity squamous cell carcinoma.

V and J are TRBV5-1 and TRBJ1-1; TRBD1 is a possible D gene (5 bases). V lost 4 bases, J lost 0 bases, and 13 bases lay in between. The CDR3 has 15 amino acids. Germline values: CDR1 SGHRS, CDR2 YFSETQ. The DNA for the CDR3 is TGCGCCAGCAGCCACCAGACAGTCCTGAACACTGAAGCTTTCTTT. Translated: CASSHQTVLNTEAFF.

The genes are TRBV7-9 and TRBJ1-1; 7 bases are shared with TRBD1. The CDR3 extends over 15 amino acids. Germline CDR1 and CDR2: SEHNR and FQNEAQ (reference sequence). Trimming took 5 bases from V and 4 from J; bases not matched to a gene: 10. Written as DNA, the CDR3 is TGTGCCAGCAGCCCGGGGGGCAGGGGGAGCACTGAAGCTTTCTTT. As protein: CASSPGGRGSTEAFF.

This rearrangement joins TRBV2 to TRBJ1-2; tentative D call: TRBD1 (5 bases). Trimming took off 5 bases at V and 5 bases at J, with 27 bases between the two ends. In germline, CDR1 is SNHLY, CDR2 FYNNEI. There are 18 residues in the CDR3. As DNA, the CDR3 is TGTGCCAGCAGTTCAATTCCGGGACCCACTAGCGCGACGTATGGCTACACCTTC. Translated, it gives CASSSIPGPTSATYGYTF.

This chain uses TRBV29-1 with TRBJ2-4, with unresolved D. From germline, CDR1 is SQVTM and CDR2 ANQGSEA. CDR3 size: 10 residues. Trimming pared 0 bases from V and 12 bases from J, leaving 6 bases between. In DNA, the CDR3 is TGCAGCGTTGAAGATGTTAATCAGTACTTC. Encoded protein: CSVEDVNQYF.

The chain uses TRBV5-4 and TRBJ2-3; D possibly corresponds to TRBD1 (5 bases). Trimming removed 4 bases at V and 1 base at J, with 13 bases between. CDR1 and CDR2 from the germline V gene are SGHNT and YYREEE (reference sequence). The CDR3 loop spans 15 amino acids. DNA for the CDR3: TGTGCCAGCAGCCATCCAGGCAGGGGCACAGATACGCAGTATTTT. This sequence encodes CASSHPGRGTDTQYF.